This T cell receptor beta chain was recovered during a study of blood T cells in healthy people across ages. Findings of the study overall: PBMCs left unsorted prevented a conclusive naive versus antigen-experienced comparison.

The CDR3 length is 16 residues. Germline assignment: CDR1 MNHEY and CDR2 SMNVEV (reference sequence). V was pared by 6 bases and J by 1 base, with 16 bases between. This clonotype has just a few counts. Its antigen is not known. Collection of roughly 9.8 milliliters of peripheral blood was performed for each donor. The use of a sample-barcoded 5' primer and a J-beta primer mix characterized a second PCR of 7 to 11 cycles. Each TCR beta cDNA got a 12-nucleotide random molecular identifier. Via MiXCR, TCRdb re-called the 5' RACE reads, giving one row per CDR3 protein. The data contain about 510,000 distinct CDR3 sequences, over 25% of them seen just once; the ten biggest clones take up approximately 3.7%. These data were also reused for a study on T cells of mothers and their children. In that study: Samples were provided by three healthy Caucasian mothers and their six children.

This chain uses TRBV27 with TRBJ1-3; D is unresolved. This receptor was obtained from a boy between 2 and 10 years old in good health. The sample consisted of blood. CDR3 in DNA: TGTGCCAGCAGGGCGGCAGGAGCGACTTCTGGAAACACCATATATTTT. It codes for CASRAAGATSGNTIYF.